The 3 T cell receptor beta chains presented below share a single source sample, sequenced in a study of CD8 T cells in ankylosing spondylitis. MiXCR, run by TCRdb on the 5' RACE reads, gives a single entry per CDR3 protein. The sample lists 300,000 to 400,000 distinct CDR3 sequences; 9.5% to 13% were seen once. Input material: blood, either unsorted or a sorted T cell fraction (not recorded which). These receptors were taken from a female donor with ankylosing spondylitis or in good health (not recorded which).

This clonotype was counted at least ten times. The V call is TRBV7-8, the J call TRBJ2-3; tentative D call: TRBD1 (6 bases). The germline CDR1 and CDR2 sequences are SGHVS and FQNEAQ. The CDR3 covers 15 residues. V was trimmed by 6 bases and J by 2 bases, leaving 15 bases between them. The CDR3 bases are TGTGCCAGCAGACGCACAGGGACCGACACAGATACGCAGTATTTT. Encoded protein: CASRRTGTDTDTQYF.

In the case of this clonotype: A junction end diverges from the germline sequence, so it may reflect a read error. The rearrangement links TRBV15 to TRBJ2-1; TRBD2 aligns across 11 bases. This CDR3 is 20 amino acids long. CDR1 and CDR2 (germline): LNHNV, YYDKDF (reference sequence). The DNA for the CDR3 is TGTGCCACCAGCAGAGGTCCGGGACTAGCGGTAGGAGGGTCCTACCATGAGCAGTTCTTC. Translated, it gives CATSRGPGLAVGGSYHEQFF.

In its sample, this clonotype was seen a few times. The rearrangement joins TRBV7-2 to TRBJ2-3; a weak D match, TRBD1 (6 bases). Per germline, CDR1 SGHTA and CDR2 FQGNSA. V lost 10 bases, J lost 5 bases, and 19 bases lay in between. This CDR3 contains 14 residues. CDR3 sequence reads: CATVDQRGGDTQYF. CDR3 sequence (DNA): TGTGCCACCGTTGACCAGCGAGGGGGAGATACGCAGTATTTT.